This T cell receptor (beta chain) is drawn from a study of beta chain features in type 1 diabetes. Across the whole study: Similarity in age, gender and cell yields was seen between patients and healthy donors.

A note on this clone: Its antigen is unknown.

Broader study findings: Shorter TCRB CDR3s, moderately but significantly so, were found in Type 1 diabetes patients in all four CD4+ subsets. It was among patients, rather than healthy donors, that naive, central memory and Treg TCRB repertoires appeared more similar. High-TCR-expressing cells could be over-represented by cDNA sequencing.

Every isolated RNA sample was fully reverse transcribed, so sequencing captured expressed TCRB transcripts. Sequencing was performed with immunoSEQ multiplex PCR; in TCRdb, only in-frame clones are kept and a portion is missing. Of hundreds of thousands of clones listed, around 9.9% are singletons. The V gene end was trimmed by 4 bases and the J gene end by 1 base; junction bases not matched to a gene: 3. The germline gives CDR1 SQVTM, CDR2 ANQGSEA. The CDR3 totals 14 residues. Sequencing was carried out using naive CD4+ T cells from blood. The chain combines TRBV29-1 with TRBJ2-3; TRBD1 agrees at 9 bases. The receptor comes from a man in his thirties or forties with type 1 diabetes. CDR3 sequence: CSVVRDRGTDTQYF. As DNA, the CDR3 is TGCAGCGTTGTGCGGGACAGGGGCACAGATACGCAGTATTTT.